A single T cell receptor beta chain is shown here with its context. A much larger clone lies one base from this, so it may be a read error. The source of the sample is a study of blood T cells in healthy people across ages. A sample-barcoded 5' primer and a J-beta primer mix were used in a second PCR of about 6 to 11 cycles. Each CDR3 protein is one row after TCRdb ran MiXCR on the 5' RACE reads. The sample lists some 640,000 distinct CDR3 sequences, approximately 30% occurring once. V lost 1 base, J lost 1 base, and 14 bases lay in between. This CDR3 spans 15 amino acids. Germline V CDR1 and CDR2: DFQATT, SNEGSKA (reference sequence).

The origin of this receptor is a woman aged 80 or over in good health. The specimen sequenced was blood. V is TRBV20-1 and J is TRBJ2-7, with TRBD2 as a possible D gene (5 bases). DNA for the CDR3: TGCAGTGCTAGAGTCCCTAGCAGCCTATCCTACGAGCAGTACTTC. Protein: CSARVPSSLSYEQYF.